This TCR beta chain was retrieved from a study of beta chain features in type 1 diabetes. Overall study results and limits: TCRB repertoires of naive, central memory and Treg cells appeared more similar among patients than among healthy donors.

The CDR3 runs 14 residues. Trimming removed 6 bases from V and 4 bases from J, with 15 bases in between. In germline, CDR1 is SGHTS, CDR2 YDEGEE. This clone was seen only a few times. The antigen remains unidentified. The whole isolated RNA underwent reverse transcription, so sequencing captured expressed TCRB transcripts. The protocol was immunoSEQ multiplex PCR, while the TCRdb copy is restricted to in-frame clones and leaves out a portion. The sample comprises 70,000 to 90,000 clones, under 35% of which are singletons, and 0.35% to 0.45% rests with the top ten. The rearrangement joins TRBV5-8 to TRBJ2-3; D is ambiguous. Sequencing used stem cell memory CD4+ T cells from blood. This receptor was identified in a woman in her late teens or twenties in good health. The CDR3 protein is CASIPNPGADTQYF. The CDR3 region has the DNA TGTGCCAGCATCCCAAACCCCGGAGCAGATACGCAGTATTTT.